This T cell receptor (beta chain) was sequenced for a study of identifying expanded T cells in peripheral blood. The study's findings and limits: Variance in clone template counts between approximately two-week samples significantly increased with total template count across all healthy donors. About 1.3 clones differed between technical replicates, versus approximately 17 and 20 over time.

The method was immunoSEQ multiplex PCR; TCRdb's version includes in-frame clones alone and lacks a portion of them. The sample lists about 85,000 clones, roughly 91% occurring once. With regard to this clone: Its target is unknown.

V was trimmed by 2 bases and J by 4 bases, leaving 14 bases between them. The CDR3 extends over 16 amino acids. CDR1 SEHNR and CDR2 FQNEAQ come from the germline V gene (reference sequence). Collection occurred without any documented infections or immune events in donors. The genes are TRBV7-9 and TRBJ2-2; TRBD2 might be the D (5 bases). Input material: blood. The clonotype was recovered from a person aged 18-70 years in good health. The DNA for the CDR3 is TGTGCCAGCAGCTTATTATTTCGGGAAACCACCGGGGAGCTGTTTTTT. Its translation is CASSLLFRETTGELFF.